The TCR beta chain under discussion was sequenced for a study of T cells in Graves' hyperthyroidism and ophthalmopathy. The overall study: Before treatment of any kind, peripheral blood was taken at initial diagnosis.

This CDR3 has 15 residues. The J segment lost 1 base and the V segment lost 6 bases, leaving 6 bases of the junction unmatched. The V gene's germline CDR1 is MNHEY and CDR2 SVGEGT. Findings and limits, study-wide: Most clonotypes expanded in the thyroid (above 0.001) were also present in blood.

TCR beta CDR3 sequences were amplified from RNA transcripts. First-round RT-PCR with HTBI primers amplified the TCR CDR3 region. TCRdb redid the calling of the multiplex PCR reads with MiXCR, one entry per CDR3 protein. The sample has roughly 290,000 distinct CDR3 sequences; about an eighth are singletons. The hyperthyroidism patients had all been newly diagnosed, and their disease duration was under 2 months. Their ages ranged from 18 to 65 years. PBMCs stemmed from over 7.5 ml fresh peripheral blood. This clonotype has a count of ten or more. Its antigen is currently unknown. This clonotype was sampled from a woman aged 25 to 39 with Graves' hyperthyroidism that later progressed to Graves' ophthalmopathy. The specimen was blood. The chain links TRBV6-2 or TRBV6-3 to TRBJ2-7, with 10 nucleotides matching TRBD2. CDR3: CASRTTSGKSYEQYF. The CDR3 nucleotides read TGTGCCAGCAGAACTACTAGCGGGAAATCCTACGAGCAGTACTTC.